The next 4 T cell receptor beta chains were all read from a single sample in a study of a mutant IDH1 vaccine in newly diagnosed glioma. The repertoire was sequenced with immunoSEQ multiplex PCR; TCRdb's copy has only in-frame clones and lacks some. The sample yields around 56,000 clones, approximately 80% seen once. Specified time point: week 5, during vaccination. Topical imiquimod was applied with each vaccine dose, which held 300 ug of mutant IDH1 20-mer peptide. Antigen specificity for these receptors is unknown. Sequenced here: PBMCs, sampled from a glioma patient whose treatment included an IDH1 peptide vaccine. The receptors were gathered from a man aged 30-40 years with glioma.

The chain links TRBV28 to TRBJ2-7; D may be TRBD1 or TRBD2 (5 bases each). CDR1 is MDHEN, CDR2 SYDVKM, per germline. V lost 3 bases to trimming and J lost 10 bases, with 16 bases between them. The CDR3 sequence is 13 residues long. CDR3 sequence: CASSFPPLGEQYF. The CDR3 DNA is TGTGCCAGCAGTTTCCCCCCGCTGGGGGAACAGTACTTC.

The rearrangement uses TRBV29-1 and TRBJ2-1; 9 bases are shared with TRBD1. The ends lost 5 bases at V and 8 bases at J; junction bases unmatched: 4. Germline loops: CDR1 SQVTM, CDR2 ANQGSEA. The CDR3 has 12 residues. CDR3 sequence reads: CSVRRTGDEQFF. The CDR3, as DNA: TGCAGCGTTCGAAGGACAGGGGATGAGCAGTTCTTC.

V gene TRBV6-6 combines with J gene TRBJ1-1; 8 bases agree with TRBD1. Germline-derived CDR1 and CDR2 are MNHNY and SVGAGI (reference sequence). This CDR3 has 16 amino acids. The V and J ends lost 6 bases and 8 bases, in that order; junction bases with no gene match: 17. CDR3 amino acids: CASRRGQGAQRREAFF. CDR3 in DNA: TGTGCCAGCAGGCGAGGGCAGGGGGCTCAACGCCGGGAAGCTTTCTTT.

The gene calls are TRBV7-9 and TRBJ1-1; 9 bases align to TRBD1. Germline assignment: CDR1 SEHNR and CDR2 FQNEAQ (reference sequence). Losses at the gene ends were 3 bases for V and 4 bases for J; bases not matched to a gene: 3. The CDR3 is 14 residues long. The CDR3 DNA follows: TGTGCCAGCAGCTTCGGACAGGGGTCCACTGAAGCTTTCTTT. This gives the protein CASSFGQGSTEAFF.